This T cell receptor beta chain was documented in a study of vaccination and CD4 T cells after COVID-19. Study as a whole: Post-vaccination samples were procured at a median of 72 days following dose two (range 14 to 241). The stimulus for the cells was overlapping spike peptides derived from SARS-CoV-2, HCoV-NL63, HCoV-OC43 and HCoV-229E. Every culture used as a control got a CEFX pool, an HIV-1 Nef pool, or no peptide.

Regarding this clonotype: Its specificity is not known. An end of the junction differs from the germline gene, which may be a read error.

Researchers used the Oncomine TCR Beta short-read assay to sequence DNA from cultured CD4+ T cells. TCRdb itself ran the PCR reads through MiXCR, one entry per CDR3 protein. The sample holds about 20,000 distinct CDR3 sequences, roughly two fifths seen once. Germline-derived CDR1 and CDR2 are MRHNA and SNTAGT. The CDR3 loop spans 13 amino acids. Treatment described: roughly 11-day PBMC culture with coronavirus spike peptide pools or control peptides (ViraFEST assay). Expanded clonotypes were found by TCR sequencing after peptide-pool stimulation (ViraFEST). The chain has TRBV6-4 and TRBJ1-1; D gene unclear. This receptor was obtained from a human donor who had recovered from COVID-19. Sequenced here: CD4+ T cells from blood, cultured in vitro, sampled after SARS-CoV-2 vaccination. The CDR3 protein is CASSEELKTEAFF. The CDR3 DNA reads TGTGCCAGCAGTGAAGAACTGAAAACTGAAGCTTTCTTT.